This is a list of T cell receptor beta chains from one sample in a study of T-cell reconstitution after alpha-beta-depleted transplantation in children. TCRdb re-analysed the PCR reads in MiXCR, keeping a single row per CDR3 protein. Found here are hundreds of thousands of distinct CDR3 sequences, around 8% of them singletons; the top ten hold less than 8%. The material was PBMCs, mostly from graft donor cells, obtained 180 days after TCRalphabeta/CD19-depleted stem cell transplant. These receptors were collected from a male patient between 5 and 17 years old who had a stem cell transplant for acute lymphoblastic leukemia, so the T cells may come from the graft donor. Both conserved end residues are part of each CDR3. D genes are given only for firm matches. A clone size is listed for some rows: how often the clone was seen (once, few, many), or a class if it is expanded.

clone size	J gene	D gene	V gene	CDR3 protein	CDR3 DNA
many	TRBJ2-5	NA	TRBV7-2	CASSFSHLGIAREETQYF	TGTGCCAGCAGCTTTTCTCACCTGGGGATTGCCCGGGAAGAGACCCAGTACTTC
many	TRBJ2-7	NA	TRBV11-2	CASSLVTGSYEQYF	TGTGCCAGCAGCTTAGTAACCGGGAGCTACGAGCAGTACTTC
few	TRBJ2-5	NA	TRBV11-2	CASSLNRGVGRGREETQYF	TGTGCCAGCAGCTTAAACAGGGGGGTAGGGCGGGGGAGGGAAGAGACCCAGTACTTC
many	TRBJ2-2	NA	TRBV12-3/TRBV12-4	CASRTGWNTGELFF	TGTGCCAGCAGAACAGGGTGGAACACCGGGGAGCTGTTTTTT
many	TRBJ2-5	TRBD2	TRBV9	CASSPSGSEETQYF	TGTGCCAGCAGCCCCAGCGGGAGCGAAGAGACCCAGTACTTC
many	TRBJ1-2	TRBD1	TRBV7-9	CASSTATGANYGYTF	TGTGCCAGCAGCACAGCCACAGGGGCGAACTATGGCTACACCTTC
many	TRBJ2-5	NA	TRBV28	CASSFRKETQYF	TGTGCCAGCAGTTTTAGGAAAGAGACCCAGTACTTC
many	TRBJ2-2	NA	TRBV6-5	CASSSQAGGTGELFF	TGTGCCAGCAGTAGTCAGGCAGGGGGGACCGGGGAGCTGTTTTTT
many	TRBJ2-7	NA	TRBV5-5	CASSLVGDNYEQYF	TGTGCCAGCAGCTTGGTAGGGGACAACTACGAGCAGTACTTC
many	TRBJ1-4	NA	TRBV5-1	CASSTGGTEKLFF	TGCGCCAGCTCCACCGGGGGGACTGAAAAACTGTTTTTT
many	TRBJ2-7	NA	TRBV12-3/TRBV12-4	CASSLLRGIYEQYF	TGTGCCAGCAGTTTACTTAGGGGGATCTACGAGCAGTACTTC
many	TRBJ2-3	NA	TRBV29-1	CSVELVSERDTQYF	TGCAGCGTTGAGCTAGTAAGTGAAAGAGATACGCAGTATTTT
many	TRBJ2-2	NA	TRBV4-3	CASSQEHTGELFF	TGCGCCAGCAGCCAGGAGCACACCGGGGAGCTGTTTTTT
many	TRBJ2-3	NA	TRBV5-1	CASSPQKLLLDTQYF	TGCGCCAGCAGCCCCCAAAAGTTACTCTTAGATACGCAGTATTTT
many	TRBJ2-5	NA	TRBV18	CASSPGSGETQYF	TGTGCCAGCTCACCGGGATCGGGAGAGACCCAGTACTTC
NA	TRBJ2-1	NA	TRBV12-3/TRBV12-4	CASREGGVRNEQFF	TGTGCCAGCCGCGAGGGGGGGGTTAGGAATGAGCAGTTCTTC
many	TRBJ1-4	TRBD1	TRBV6-5	CASSYDRGMATNEKLFF	TGTGCCAGCAGTTACGACAGGGGGATGGCAACTAATGAAAAACTGTTTTTT
many	TRBJ2-7	TRBD1	TRBV6-1	CAAAGTGGFYEQYF	TGTGCCGCAGCTGGGACAGGGGGTTTTTACGAGCAGTACTTC
many	TRBJ2-1	NA	TRBV12-3/TRBV12-4	CASSDGTDNEQFF	TGTGCCAGCAGCGATGGGACCGACAATGAGCAGTTCTTC
many	TRBJ2-7	TRBD2	TRBV15	CATSRPPKRESSYEQYF	TGTGCCACCAGCAGACCCCCTAAGCGGGAGAGCTCCTACGAGCAGTACTTC
many	TRBJ1-6	NA	TRBV12-3/TRBV12-4	CASSSPNSPLHF	TGTGCCAGCAGCTCGCCTAATTCACCCCTCCACTTT
medium-sized	TRBJ2-2	NA	TRBV6-2/TRBV6-3	CASRDGELFF	TGTGCCAGCAGGGACGGGGAGCTGTTTTTT
few	TRBJ1-1	NA	TRBV6-1	CASSEATFGRLNTEAFF	TGTGCCAGCAGTGAGGCCACGTTCGGACGGTTGAACACTGAAGCTTTCTTT
many	TRBJ2-5	TRBD2	TRBV29-1	CSVDSGSQETQYF	TGCAGCGTTGACAGCGGGAGCCAAGAGACCCAGTACTTC
many	TRBJ1-6	NA	TRBV28	CASSLLPSPLHF	TGTGCCAGCAGTTTACTACCCTCACCCCTCCACTTT
many	TRBJ2-5	NA	TRBV29-1	CSVPTPLTRETQYF	TGCAGCGTCCCTACCCCCCTTACACGCGAGACCCAGTACTTC
NA	TRBJ2-5	NA	TRBV2	CASSGRGTQTQYF	TGTGCCAGCAGTGGAAGGGGGACACAGACCCAGTACTTC
many	TRBJ2-7	NA	TRBV5-5	CASSLRPGASYEQYF	TGTGCCAGCAGCTTGAGGCCAGGGGCTTCATACGAGCAGTACTTC
many	TRBJ2-3	NA	TRBV20-1	CSAPRTHDTQYF	TGCAGTGCCCCTAGAACACACGATACGCAGTATTTT
many	TRBJ1-6	TRBD1	TRBV12-3/TRBV12-4	CASSLERQGGSPLHF	TGTGCCAGCAGTTTAGAGCGGCAGGGGGGCTCACCCCTCCACTTT
many	TRBJ2-2	TRBD2	TRBV6-2/TRBV6-3	CASSFTASGPGGELFF	TGTGCCAGCAGTTTTACGGCTAGCGGACCCGGCGGGGAGCTGTTTTTT
many	TRBJ1-4	NA	TRBV29-1	CSVAGRVNEKLFF	TGCAGCGTGGCGGGCAGGGTCAATGAAAAACTGTTTTTT
many	TRBJ1-1	NA	TRBV29-1	CSVERGHANTEAFF	TGCAGCGTTGAGAGGGGACACGCCAACACTGAAGCTTTCTTT
many	TRBJ2-7	TRBD2	TRBV10-3	CAIRGTSGSYEQYF	TGTGCCATCAGAGGCACTAGCGGGAGCTACGAGCAGTACTTC
many	TRBJ1-2	NA	TRBV7-9	CASSHSTGSGGYTF	TGTGCCAGCAGCCATTCCACAGGGTCGGGTGGCTACACCTTC
many	TRBJ2-1	NA	TRBV12-3/TRBV12-4	CASRDVRGGYNEQFF	TGTGCCAGCAGGGACGTTAGAGGGGGCTACAATGAGCAGTTCTTC
many	TRBJ1-1	TRBD1	TRBV20-1	CSARARDSQAFF	TGCAGTGCTAGAGCCCGGGACAGCCAAGCTTTCTTT
many	TRBJ1-6	NA	TRBV2	CASSEKGRSPLHF	TGTGCCAGCAGTGAAAAGGGTAGATCACCCCTCCACTTT
few	TRBJ1-1	TRBD1	TRBV19	CASSAGQGALMNTEAFF	TGTGCCAGTAGTGCGGGACAGGGGGCTTTGATGAACACTGAAGCTTTCTTT
many	TRBJ2-1	NA	TRBV12-3/TRBV12-4	CASSPPTVSYNEQFF	TGTGCCAGCAGTCCACCGACAGTCTCCTACAATGAGCAGTTCTTC
many	TRBJ2-5	NA	TRBV29-1	CSAFGGETQYF	TGCAGCGCCTTTGGGGGGGAGACCCAGTACTTC
many	TRBJ2-7	TRBD1	TRBV28	CASSQTGSHEQYF	TGTGCCAGCAGCCAGACAGGGAGCCACGAGCAGTACTTC
many	TRBJ2-7	NA	TRBV6-6	CASGTSIAYEQYF	TGTGCCAGCGGTACGAGCATTGCCTACGAGCAGTACTTC
many	TRBJ2-7	NA	TRBV12-3/TRBV12-4	CASSFGSAYEQYF	TGTGCCAGCAGTTTTGGGTCAGCCTACGAGCAGTACTTC
few	TRBJ2-7	NA	TRBV24-1	CATRSRGKGEQYF	TGTGCCACCCGCAGCAGGGGAAAAGGCGAGCAGTACTTC
few	TRBJ2-5	NA	TRBV20-1	CSALGERRAYQETQYF	TGCAGTGCCCTAGGGGAGAGAAGGGCGTACCAAGAGACCCAGTACTTC
many	TRBJ1-4	NA	TRBV28	CASESSGQGLEKLFF	TGTGCCAGTGAATCCTCAGGGCAGGGACTAGAAAAACTGTTTTTT
many	TRBJ2-2	NA	TRBV5-1	CASSFGARGRGTGELFF	TGCGCCAGCAGCTTCGGAGCGCGGGGAAGGGGCACCGGGGAGCTGTTTTTT
many	TRBJ2-5	NA	TRBV10-3	CAISESDTEAETQYF	TGTGCCATCAGTGAGTCAGACACCGAGGCAGAGACCCAGTACTTC
many	TRBJ2-7	NA	TRBV7-2	CASSSQGVNEQYF	TGTGCCAGCAGCTCACAGGGAGTCAACGAGCAGTACTTC
NA	TRBJ2-6	NA	TRBV9	CASSGTDRAGANVLTF	TGTGCCAGCAGCGGGACGGATAGAGCTGGGGCCAACGTCCTGACTTTC
NA	TRBJ2-2	TRBD2	TRBV9	CASSVLAGGHTGELFF	TGTGCCAGCAGCGTTCTAGCGGGAGGGCATACCGGGGAGCTGTTTTTT